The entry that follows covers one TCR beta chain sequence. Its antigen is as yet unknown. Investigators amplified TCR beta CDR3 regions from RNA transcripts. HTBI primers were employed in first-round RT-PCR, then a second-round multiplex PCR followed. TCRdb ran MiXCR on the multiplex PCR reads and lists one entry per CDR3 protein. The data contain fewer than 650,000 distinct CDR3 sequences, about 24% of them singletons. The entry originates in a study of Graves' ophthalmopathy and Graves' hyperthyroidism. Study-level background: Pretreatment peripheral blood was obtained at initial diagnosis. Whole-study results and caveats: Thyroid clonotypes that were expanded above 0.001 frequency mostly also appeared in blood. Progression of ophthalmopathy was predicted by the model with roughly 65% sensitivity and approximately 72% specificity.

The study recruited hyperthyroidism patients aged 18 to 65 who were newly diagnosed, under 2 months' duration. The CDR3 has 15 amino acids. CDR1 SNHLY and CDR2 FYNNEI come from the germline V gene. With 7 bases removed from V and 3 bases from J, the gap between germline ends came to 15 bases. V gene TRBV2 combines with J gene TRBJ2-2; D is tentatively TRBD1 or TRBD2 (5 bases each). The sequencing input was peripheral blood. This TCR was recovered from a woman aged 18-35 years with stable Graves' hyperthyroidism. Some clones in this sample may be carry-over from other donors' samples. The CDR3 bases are TGTGCCAGCAATTCCGGGACCGCGCACACCGGGGAGCTGTTTTTT. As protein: CASNSGTAHTGELFF.